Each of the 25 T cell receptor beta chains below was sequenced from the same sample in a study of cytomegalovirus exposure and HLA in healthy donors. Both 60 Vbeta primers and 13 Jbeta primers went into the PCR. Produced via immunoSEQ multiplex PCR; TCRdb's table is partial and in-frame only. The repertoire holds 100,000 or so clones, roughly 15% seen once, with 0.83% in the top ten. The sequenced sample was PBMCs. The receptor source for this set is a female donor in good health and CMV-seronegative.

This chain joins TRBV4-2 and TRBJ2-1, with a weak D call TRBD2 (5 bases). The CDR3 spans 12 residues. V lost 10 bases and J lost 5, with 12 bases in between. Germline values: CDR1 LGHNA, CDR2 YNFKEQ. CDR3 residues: CATRAVDNEQFF. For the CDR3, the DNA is TGTGCCACGAGAGCGGTGGACAATGAGCAGTTCTTC.

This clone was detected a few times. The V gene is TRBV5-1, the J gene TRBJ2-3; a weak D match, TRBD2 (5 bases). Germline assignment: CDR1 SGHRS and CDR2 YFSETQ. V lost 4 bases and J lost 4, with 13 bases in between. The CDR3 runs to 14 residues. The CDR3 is CASSRGNGADTQYF. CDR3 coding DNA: TGCGCCAGCAGCAGAGGGAATGGGGCAGATACGCAGTATTTT.

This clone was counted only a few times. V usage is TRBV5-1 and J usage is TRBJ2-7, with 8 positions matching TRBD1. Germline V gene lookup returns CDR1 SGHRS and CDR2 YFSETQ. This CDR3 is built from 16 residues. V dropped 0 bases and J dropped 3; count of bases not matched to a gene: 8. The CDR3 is CASSLGGQGANYEQYF. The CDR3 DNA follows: TGCGCCAGCAGCTTGGGGGGCCAGGGGGCAAACTACGAGCAGTACTTC.

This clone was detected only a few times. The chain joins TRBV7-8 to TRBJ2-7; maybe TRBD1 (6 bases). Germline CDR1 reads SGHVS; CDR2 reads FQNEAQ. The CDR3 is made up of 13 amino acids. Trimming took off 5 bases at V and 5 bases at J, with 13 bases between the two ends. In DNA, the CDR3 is TGTGCCAGCAGCCCAGGGGAAGGGGACGAGCAGTACTTC. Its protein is CASSPGEGDEQYF.

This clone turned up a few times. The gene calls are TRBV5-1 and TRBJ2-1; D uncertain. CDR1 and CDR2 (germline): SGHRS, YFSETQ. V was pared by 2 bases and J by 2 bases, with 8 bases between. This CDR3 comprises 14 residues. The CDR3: CASSFGGPYNEQFF. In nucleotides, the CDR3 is TGCGCCAGCAGCTTCGGCGGTCCCTACAATGAGCAGTTCTTC.

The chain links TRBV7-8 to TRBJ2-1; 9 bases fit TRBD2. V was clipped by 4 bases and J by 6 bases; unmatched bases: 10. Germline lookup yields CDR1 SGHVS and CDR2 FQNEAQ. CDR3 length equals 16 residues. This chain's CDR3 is CASSSRSGRTGNEQFF. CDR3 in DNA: TGTGCCAGCAGCTCCCGGAGCGGGAGGACCGGCAATGAGCAGTTCTTC.

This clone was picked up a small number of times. CDR3 sequence: CASSLDTGWDEGYTF. In nucleotides, the CDR3 is TGTGCCAGCAGCTTAGATACAGGGTGGGATGAGGGCTACACCTTC. The chain carries TRBV7-2 and TRBJ1-2; D perhaps matches TRBD1 (6 bases). The germline gives CDR1 SGHTA, CDR2 FQGNSA. There are 15 residues in the CDR3. V shed 1 base and J shed 8 bases, with 17 bases lying between them. Complete variable domain (other parts from reference TRBV7-2 and TRBJ1-2): GAGVSQSPSNKVTEKGKDVELRCDPISGHTALYWYRQSLGQGLEFLIYFQGNSAPDKSGLPSDRFSAERTGGSVSTLTIQRTQQEDSAVYLCASSLDTGWDEGYTFGSGTRLTVV.

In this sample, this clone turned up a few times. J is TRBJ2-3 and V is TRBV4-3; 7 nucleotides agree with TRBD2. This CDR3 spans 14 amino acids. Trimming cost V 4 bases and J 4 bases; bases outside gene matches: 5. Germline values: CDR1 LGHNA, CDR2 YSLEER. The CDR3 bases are TGCGCCAGCAGCCTGGCGGGGGTAGCAGATACGCAGTATTTT. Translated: CASSLAGVADTQYF.

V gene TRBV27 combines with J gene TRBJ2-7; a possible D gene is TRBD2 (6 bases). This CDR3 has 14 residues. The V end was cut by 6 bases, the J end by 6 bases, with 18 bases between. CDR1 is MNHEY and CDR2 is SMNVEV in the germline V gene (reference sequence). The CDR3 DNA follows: TGTGCCAGCAGGAGGACGGGAGTTCCCCCCGAGCAGTACTTC. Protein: CASRRTGVPPEQYF.

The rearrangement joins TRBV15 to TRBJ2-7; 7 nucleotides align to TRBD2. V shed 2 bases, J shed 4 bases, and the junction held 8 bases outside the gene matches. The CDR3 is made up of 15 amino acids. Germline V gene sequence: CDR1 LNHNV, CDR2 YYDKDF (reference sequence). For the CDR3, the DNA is TGTGCCACCAGCAGACAAACGCCGGGAGGTTACGAGCAGTACTTC. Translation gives CATSRQTPGGYEQYF.

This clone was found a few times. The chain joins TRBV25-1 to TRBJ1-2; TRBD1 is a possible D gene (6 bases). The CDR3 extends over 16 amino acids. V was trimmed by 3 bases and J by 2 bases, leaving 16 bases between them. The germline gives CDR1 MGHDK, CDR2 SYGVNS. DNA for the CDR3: TGTGCCAGCAGTGATCGAAACAGGGAAATAAACTATGGCTACACCTTC. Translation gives CASSDRNREINYGYTF.

This chain's CDR3 is CASSVVPITDTQYF. For the CDR3, the DNA is TGTGCCAGCAGCGTAGTCCCTATCACAGATACGCAGTATTTT. The V gene is TRBV9, the J gene TRBJ2-3; no definite D call. From germline, CDR1 is SGDLS and CDR2 YYNGEE. This CDR3 has 14 amino acids. V lost 0 bases to trimming and J lost 2 bases, with 7 bases between them.

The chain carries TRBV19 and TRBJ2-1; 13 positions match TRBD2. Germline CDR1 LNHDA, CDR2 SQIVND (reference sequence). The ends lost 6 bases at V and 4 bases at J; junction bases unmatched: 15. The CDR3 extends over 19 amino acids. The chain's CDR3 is CASSLPLAGGPGPYNEQFF. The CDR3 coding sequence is TGTGCCAGTAGCCTTCCACTAGCGGGAGGGCCTGGACCTTACAATGAGCAGTTCTTC.

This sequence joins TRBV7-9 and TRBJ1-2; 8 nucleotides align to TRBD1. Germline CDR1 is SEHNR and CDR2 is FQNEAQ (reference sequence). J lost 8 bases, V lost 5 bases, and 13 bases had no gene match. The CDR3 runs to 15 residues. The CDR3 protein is CASSLAWTGKSGYTF. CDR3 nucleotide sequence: TGTGCCAGCAGCCTCGCTTGGACAGGGAAGTCGGGCTACACCTTC.

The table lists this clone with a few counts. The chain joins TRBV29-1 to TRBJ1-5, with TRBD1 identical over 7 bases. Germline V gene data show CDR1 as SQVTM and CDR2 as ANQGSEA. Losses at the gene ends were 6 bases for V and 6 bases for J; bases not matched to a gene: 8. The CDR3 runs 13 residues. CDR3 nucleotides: TGCAGCGTACAGGGGTCCGAGGGTCAGCCCCAGCATTTT. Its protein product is CSVQGSEGQPQHF.

The CDR3 nucleotides read TGTGCCAGCAGCCCTATCCCCGGGACAGGGGGGATCTACGAGCAGTACTTC. As protein: CASSPIPGTGGIYEQYF. This rearrangement joins TRBV28 to TRBJ2-7, with TRBD1 matching 11 bases. This CDR3 comprises 17 residues. The germline V gene encodes CDR1 MDHEN and CDR2 SYDVKM. The J segment lost 3 bases and the V segment lost 6 bases, leaving 13 bases of the junction unmatched.

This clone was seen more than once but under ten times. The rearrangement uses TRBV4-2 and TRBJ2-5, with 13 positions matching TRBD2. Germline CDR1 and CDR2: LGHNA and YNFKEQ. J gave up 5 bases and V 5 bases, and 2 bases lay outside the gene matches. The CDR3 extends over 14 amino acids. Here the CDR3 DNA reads TGTGCCAGCAGCACTAGCGGGGGGGATGAGACCCAGTACTTC. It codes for CASSTSGGDETQYF.

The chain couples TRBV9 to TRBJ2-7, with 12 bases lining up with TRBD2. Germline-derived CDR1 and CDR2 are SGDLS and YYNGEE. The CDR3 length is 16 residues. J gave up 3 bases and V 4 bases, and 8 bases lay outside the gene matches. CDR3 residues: CASSPRLAGDNYEQYF. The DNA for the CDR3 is TGTGCCAGCAGCCCGCGACTAGCGGGGGATAACTACGAGCAGTACTTC.

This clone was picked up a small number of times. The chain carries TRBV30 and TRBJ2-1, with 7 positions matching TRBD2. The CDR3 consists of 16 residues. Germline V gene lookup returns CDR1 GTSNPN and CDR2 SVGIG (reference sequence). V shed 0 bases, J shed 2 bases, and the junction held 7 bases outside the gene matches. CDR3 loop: CAWSVVGRYAYNEQFF. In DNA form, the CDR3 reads TGTGCCTGGAGTGTAGTCGGGAGGTACGCCTACAATGAGCAGTTCTTC.

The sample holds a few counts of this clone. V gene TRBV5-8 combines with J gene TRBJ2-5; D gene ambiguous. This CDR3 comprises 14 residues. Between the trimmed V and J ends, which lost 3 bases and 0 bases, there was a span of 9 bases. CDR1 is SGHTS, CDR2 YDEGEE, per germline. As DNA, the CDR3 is TGTGCCAGCAGCTCTCTCCTTGACCAAGAGACCCAGTACTTC. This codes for CASSSLLDQETQYF. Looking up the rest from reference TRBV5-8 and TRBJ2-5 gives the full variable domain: EAGVTQSPTHLIKTRGQQATLRCSPISGHTSVYWYQQALGLGLQFLLWYDEGEERNRGNFPPRFSGRQFPNYSSELNVNALELEDSALYLCASSSLLDQETQYFGPGTRLLVL.

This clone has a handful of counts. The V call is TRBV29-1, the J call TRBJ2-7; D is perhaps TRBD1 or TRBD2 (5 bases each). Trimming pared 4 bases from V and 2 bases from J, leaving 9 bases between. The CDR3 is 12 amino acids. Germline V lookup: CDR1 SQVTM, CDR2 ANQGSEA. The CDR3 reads CSVGEGPYEQYF. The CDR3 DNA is TGCAGCGTTGGAGAGGGGCCCTACGAGCAGTACTTC.

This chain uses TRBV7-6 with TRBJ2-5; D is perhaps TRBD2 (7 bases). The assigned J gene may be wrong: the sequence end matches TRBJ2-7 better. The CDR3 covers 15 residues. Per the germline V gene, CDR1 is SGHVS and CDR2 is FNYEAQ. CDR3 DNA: TGTGCCAGCAGCTTAGGGGGGGGCCTGGGTTACGAGCAGTACTTC. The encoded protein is CASSLGGGLGYEQYF.

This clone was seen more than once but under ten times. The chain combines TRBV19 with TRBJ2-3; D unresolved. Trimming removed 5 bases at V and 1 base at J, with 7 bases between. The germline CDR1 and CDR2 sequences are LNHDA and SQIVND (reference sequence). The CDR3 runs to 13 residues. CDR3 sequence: CASSWPGTDTQYF. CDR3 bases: TGTGCCAGTAGTTGGCCCGGCACAGATACGCAGTATTTT.

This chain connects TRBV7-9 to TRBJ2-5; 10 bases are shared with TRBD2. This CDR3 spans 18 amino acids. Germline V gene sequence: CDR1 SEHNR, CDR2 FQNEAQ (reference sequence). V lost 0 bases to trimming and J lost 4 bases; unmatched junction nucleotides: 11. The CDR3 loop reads CASSLATSLAGASETQYF. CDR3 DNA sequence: TGTGCCAGCAGCTTAGCGACCTCCCTAGCGGGAGCATCAGAGACCCAGTACTTC.

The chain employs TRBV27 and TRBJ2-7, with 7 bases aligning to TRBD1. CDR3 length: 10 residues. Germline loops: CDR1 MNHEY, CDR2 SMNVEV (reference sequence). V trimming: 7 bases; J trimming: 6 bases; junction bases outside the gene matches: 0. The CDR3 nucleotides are TGTGCCAGCACAGGGGGCGAGCAGTACTTC. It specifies CASTGGEQYF.